The 31 T cell receptor beta chains in this list originate from one sample, sequenced in a study of identical twins. TCRdb passed the 5' RACE reads through MiXCR, listing each CDR3 protein once. The sample consists of 350,000 or so distinct CDR3 sequences, roughly 12% of them appearing once. This sample also appeared in a second study, on yellow fever vaccine responses in identical twins.

Sample: CD8+ T cells sorted from blood. All receptors derive from a woman aged 18-35 years in good health.

There are a few counts of this clonotype. The chain combines TRBV20-1 with TRBJ2-3, with a tentative D call TRBD1 (6 bases). V lost 5 bases, J lost 3 bases, and 15 bases lay in between. CDR3 length: 14 residues. CDR1 is DFQATT, CDR2 SNEGSKA, per germline (reference sequence). The CDR3 spells CSAGRDTFTDTQYF. The CDR3 coding sequence is TGCAGTGCTGGCCGGGACACCTTTACAGATACGCAGTATTTT.

This clonotype came up many times. The rearrangement joins TRBV6-5 to TRBJ2-3; 8 nucleotides align to TRBD2. This CDR3 region has 17 residues. The germline V gene encodes CDR1 MNHEY and CDR2 SVGAGI. With V trimmed by 0 bases and J by 0 bases, 5 bases remained unmatched. CDR3 in DNA: TGTGCCAGCAGTTACTCGATGCAGCGGGGGAGCACAGATACGCAGTATTTT. This codes for CASSYSMQRGSTDTQYF.

V is TRBV3-1 and J is TRBJ1-2; tentative D call: TRBD1 (6 bases). The CDR3 is made up of 14 amino acids. The V gene's germline CDR1 is LGHDT and CDR2 YNNKEL (reference sequence). V shed 1 base and J shed 3 bases, with 9 bases lying between them. CDR3 region: CASSQGTADYGYTF. The DNA of the CDR3 is TGTGCCAGCAGCCAAGGGACAGCGGACTATGGCTACACCTTC. Supplemented by reference TRBV3-1 and TRBJ1-2, the full variable domain reads DTAVSQTPKYLVTQMGNDKSIKCEQNLGHDTMYWYKQDSKKFLKIMFSYNNKELIINETVPNRFSPKSPDKAHLNLHINSLELGDSAVYFCASSQGTADYGYTFGSGTRLTVV.

The rearrangement uses TRBV29-1 and TRBJ1-4, with 9 bases that match TRBD1. In germline, CDR1 is SQVTM, CDR2 ANQGSEA. The CDR3 covers 14 residues. V trimming: 2 bases; J trimming: 4 bases; junction bases outside the gene matches: 2. The CDR3 nucleotides read TGCAGCGTTGAATTGGACAGGGGTAATGAAAAACTGTTTTTT. Its protein is CSVELDRGNEKLFF. Supplemented by reference TRBV29-1 and TRBJ1-4, the full variable domain reads SAVISQKPSRDICQRGTSLTIQCQVDSQVTMMFWYRQQPGQSLTLIATANQGSEATYESGFVIDKFPISRPNLTFSTLTVSNMSPEDSSIYLCSVELDRGNEKLFFGSGTQLSVL.

In this sample, this clonotype turned up a few times. The rearrangement uses TRBV9 and TRBJ2-7; maybe TRBD2 (6 bases). The CDR3 contains 15 residues. Trimming stripped 0 bases from V and 0 bases from J, with 10 bases between. Per germline, CDR1 SGDLS and CDR2 YYNGEE. The DNA for the CDR3 is TGTGCCAGCAGCGTAGGGGGACTCGCCTCCTACGAGCAGTACTTC. Amino acid sequence: CASSVGGLASYEQYF.

The rearrangement joins TRBV27 to TRBJ2-3, with TRBD2 matching 8 bases. V dropped 3 bases and J dropped 6; count of bases not matched to a gene: 8. The CDR3 runs 15 residues. In germline, CDR1 is MNHEY, CDR2 SMNVEV (reference sequence). For the CDR3, the DNA is TGTGCCAGCAGTTTTCTAGCGGGCCCCAAGGATACGCAGTATTTT. The encoded protein is CASSFLAGPKDTQYF.

This clonotype was seen more than once but under ten times. This chain links TRBV29-1 with TRBJ1-2; D remains ambiguous. Per germline, CDR1 SQVTM and CDR2 ANQGSEA. Trimming stripped 6 bases from V and 6 bases from J, with 11 bases between. The CDR3 totals 11 residues. The CDR3, as DNA: TGCAGCGTCGACGGGAGGGATGGCTACACCTTC. Its protein product is CSVDGRDGYTF.

This clonotype was seen a handful of times. The rearrangement links TRBV5-1 to TRBJ1-4; D call uncertain. Per the germline V gene, CDR1 is SGHRS and CDR2 is YFSETQ. V shed 4 bases and J shed 8 bases, with 15 bases lying between them. This CDR3 is 14 amino acids long. The CDR3 bases are TGCGCCAGCAGCCGGGCGGTAAGAGGGGAAAAACTGTTTTTT. It yields the protein CASSRAVRGEKLFF.

This clonotype has a handful of counts. The V call is TRBV7-6, the J call TRBJ2-5, with a weak D call TRBD2 (5 bases). V lost 4 bases and J 4 bases, leaving 13 bases between the germline ends. Germline CDR1 reads SGHVS; CDR2 reads FNYEAQ. The CDR3 is made up of 14 amino acids. CDR3 DNA: TGTGCCAGCAGCTCCGCCGGGGTTAGAGAGACCCAGTACTTC. It encodes CASSSAGVRETQYF.

About this clonotype itself: An end of the junction differs from the germline gene, which may be a read error. The chain has TRBV9 and TRBJ1-5; the D gene is possibly TRBD1 (5 bases). Germline assignment: CDR1 SGDLS and CDR2 YYNGEE. The CDR3 sequence is 13 residues long. CDR3: CASSVGGNQPQLF. In DNA, the CDR3 is TGTGCCAGCAGCGTAGGGGGCAATCAGCCCCAGCTTTTT.

This clonotype was observed a handful of times. The rearrangement joins TRBV3-1 to TRBJ2-1, with 7 positions matching TRBD2. Germline V gene lookup returns CDR1 LGHDT and CDR2 YNNKEL (reference sequence). With 0 bases clipped from V and 4 bases from J, the junction kept 6 bases outside the gene matches. This CDR3 is 16 amino acids long. CDR3 amino acids: CASSQENAGAYNEQFF. The CDR3 nucleotides are TGTGCCAGCAGCCAAGAAAATGCGGGAGCATACAATGAGCAGTTCTTC.

The chain couples TRBV13 to TRBJ2-5; unclear D gene. In germline, CDR1 is PRHDT, CDR2 FYEKMQ (reference sequence). V was trimmed by 4 bases and J by 5 bases, leaving 11 bases between them. The CDR3 is 13 amino acids. The CDR3 is CASSSRRRETQYF. CDR3 nucleotides: TGTGCCAGCAGCTCCCGGCGTCGGGAGACCCAGTACTTC.

CDR3 in amino acids: CASSQYSGDTQYF. The DNA of the CDR3 is TGTGCCAGCAGCCAGTATTCAGGGGATACGCAGTATTTT. This chain links TRBV14 with TRBJ2-3; TRBD1 is a possible D gene (5 bases). The CDR3 spans 13 residues. Germline V gives CDR1 SGHDN, CDR2 FVKESK. V lost 3 bases to trimming and J lost 6 bases, with 10 bases between them.

This clonotype has a count of ten or more. This chain uses TRBV7-8 with TRBJ1-3, with 10 bases aligning to TRBD1. V shed 3 bases, J shed 1 base, and the junction held 9 bases outside the gene matches. CDR3 length: 18 amino acids. The germline CDR1 and CDR2 sequences are SGHVS and FQNEAQ. This CDR3 is CASSFRRDRGYSGNTIYF. The DNA for the CDR3 is TGTGCCAGCAGCTTTCGTCGGGACAGGGGCTATTCTGGAAACACCATATATTTT.

This clonotype came up a few times. This chain joins TRBV29-1 and TRBJ2-3, with TRBD2 matching over 10 bases. Germline lookup yields CDR1 SQVTM and CDR2 ANQGSEA. V trimming: 5 bases; J trimming: 4 bases; junction bases outside the gene matches: 12. CDR3 length: 16 amino acids. Written as DNA, the CDR3 is TGCAGCGTTTCATACGCGTGGACTAGCGGAGCAGATACGCAGTATTTT. Amino acids: CSVSYAWTSGADTQYF.

This clonotype was seen more than once but under ten times. V gene TRBV6-5 combines with J gene TRBJ1-1; no definite D call. The V and J ends lost 4 bases and 4 bases respectively, with 13 bases between them. The CDR3 has 14 residues. Germline loops: CDR1 MNHEY, CDR2 SVGAGI. CDR3 in amino acids: CASSSNRRSTEAFF. The CDR3 DNA follows: TGTGCCAGCAGTTCCAATCGACGTAGCACTGAAGCTTTCTTT.

This clonotype was found a few times. The chain has TRBV4-1 and TRBJ2-7; D may be TRBD1 (5 bases). This CDR3 is built from 17 residues. The V gene lost 2 bases and the J gene lost 3 bases, with 20 bases spanning the gap. Germline V gene sequence: CDR1 MGHRA, CDR2 YSYEKL. The CDR3 spells CASSQRTGSDIFYEQYV. CDR3 nucleotides: TGCGCCAGCAGCCAACGGACCGGCTCGGACATTTTCTACGAGCAGTACGTC.

The chain joins TRBV29-1 to TRBJ2-7; the D gene is possibly TRBD1 (5 bases). V lost 3 bases and J lost 1, with 7 bases in between. The CDR3 loop spans 12 amino acids. CDR1 and CDR2 from the germline V gene are SQVTM and ANQGSEA. CDR3 sequence (DNA): TGCAGCGTTGAGGACACATCCTACGAGCAGTACTTC. Its protein product is CSVEDTSYEQYF.

This clonotype came up many times. This sequence joins TRBV29-1 and TRBJ2-7, with TRBD2 matching over 9 bases. V lost 4 bases, J lost 3 bases, and 10 bases stayed unmatched. The length of the CDR3 is 15 residues. Per germline, CDR1 SQVTM and CDR2 ANQGSEA. The CDR3 here is CSVGGRAGGFYEQYF. The DNA of the CDR3 is TGCAGCGTTGGGGGGCGAGCGGGAGGTTTCTACGAGCAGTACTTC.

Here the CDR3 reads CSAHDIVGTGDHKTQYF. The CDR3, as DNA: TGCAGTGCCCACGACATCGTTGGGACAGGGGATCATAAGACCCAGTACTTC. This sequence joins TRBV20-1 and TRBJ2-5, with 10 bases matching TRBD1. The CDR3 is 17 amino acids. V lost 6 bases and J lost 6; bases outside the gene matches: 19. Germline values: CDR1 DFQATT, CDR2 SNEGSKA (reference sequence).

This clonotype was counted only a few times. This sequence joins TRBV28 and TRBJ1-5; no clear D gene. V gave up 5 bases and J gave up 0 bases, with 11 bases separating them. This CDR3 comprises 15 residues. The germline V gene has CDR1 MDHEN and CDR2 SYDVKM. The CDR3 nucleotides are TGTGCCAGCAGTCAACCACGTAATAGCAATCAGCCCCAGCATTTT. Its protein is CASSQPRNSNQPQHF. The full variable domain, in which reference TRBV28 and TRBJ1-5 provide the parts outside the CDR3, is DVKVTQSSRYLVKRTGEKVFLECVQDMDHENMFWYRQDPGLGLRLIYFSYDVKMKEKGDIPEGYSVSREKKERFSLILESASTNQTSMYLCASSQPRNSNQPQHFGDGTRLSIL.

This clonotype was seen only a few times. The chain uses TRBV12-3 or TRBV12-4 and TRBJ2-5, with 11 bases matching TRBD2. The CDR3 is made up of 15 amino acids. With 6 bases clipped from V and 1 base from J, the junction kept 4 bases outside the gene matches. The CDR3 bases are TGTGCCAGCAGCGAGGGACTAGCGGCCCAAGAGACCCAGTACTTC. Encoded protein: CASSEGLAAQETQYF.

This clonotype was detected only a few times. V and J are TRBV7-6 and TRBJ2-3; TRBD2 matches 16 bases. Looked up from germline, CDR1 is SGHVS and CDR2 is FNYEAQ. V lost 2 bases, J lost 6 bases, and 2 bases stayed unmatched. The CDR3 sequence is 16 residues long. The CDR3 loop reads CASSLKGLAGGDTQYF. The CDR3 DNA is TGTGCCAGCAGCTTAAAGGGACTAGCGGGAGGGGATACGCAGTATTTT.

This clonotype was seen a handful of times. This chain links TRBV4-2 with TRBJ2-5; possibly TRBD2 for D (5 bases). V lost 1 base and J 2 bases, leaving 11 bases between the germline ends. Germline values: CDR1 LGHNA, CDR2 YNFKEQ. The CDR3 covers 15 residues. CDR3 protein: CASSQGERDQETQYF. The CDR3 DNA reads as TGTGCCAGCAGCCAAGGGGAGAGGGATCAAGAGACCCAGTACTTC.

This clonotype was observed many times. The genes are TRBV12-3 or TRBV12-4 and TRBJ2-7; tentatively, D is TRBD1 (5 bases). V was cut by 3 bases and J by 4 bases, with 13 bases left in between. The length of the CDR3 is 14 residues. CDR3 bases: TGTGCCAGCAGTTTTTCGCCAGGGCGTTACGAGCAGTACTTC. The encoded protein is CASSFSPGRYEQYF.

The gene calls are TRBV11-2 and TRBJ2-1, with D possibly TRBD1 on 6 matching bases. The CDR3 is 17 amino acids. Deletions cut 2 bases from V and 7 bases from J, with 21 bases between. CDR1 SGHAT and CDR2 FQNNGV come from the germline V gene. The CDR3 DNA reads TGTGCCAGCAGCTTAAAGGGATTCGGGACACTGGAAAATGAGCAGTTCTTC. Translated: CASSLKGFGTLENEQFF.

The chain joins TRBV10-1 to TRBJ2-2; TRBD1 is a possible D gene (5 bases). Deletions cut 4 bases from V and 4 bases from J, with 7 bases between. There are 13 residues in the CDR3. CDR1 is WNHNN and CDR2 is SYGVQD in the germline V gene (reference sequence). The CDR3 loop reads CASSVGATGELFF. The CDR3 bases are TGCGCCAGCAGTGTTGGGGCCACCGGGGAGCTGTTTTTT.

The chain links TRBV28 to TRBJ2-2, with D unresolved. Germline V gives CDR1 MDHEN, CDR2 SYDVKM. The length of the CDR3 is 14 residues. With 6 bases removed from V and 4 bases from J, the gap between germline ends came to 12 bases. CDR3: CASSYSTRTGELFF. CDR3 nucleotide sequence: TGTGCCAGCAGCTATTCGACCCGCACCGGGGAGCTGTTTTTT.

The chain is built from TRBV11-2 and TRBJ2-7; D is ambiguous. The ends were cut back, 0 bases at V and 1 base at J, with 7 bases in the middle. This CDR3 has 14 amino acids. Germline CDR1 SGHAT, CDR2 FQNNGV. The CDR3 here is CASSLEWRSYEQYV. For the CDR3, the DNA is TGTGCCAGCAGCTTAGAATGGAGATCCTACGAGCAGTACGTC.

This chain joins TRBV10-2 and TRBJ2-7; D remains ambiguous. The CDR3 runs 14 residues. Trimming took 1 base from V and 6 from J, leaving 13 bases between them. Germline V gene data show CDR1 as WSHSY and CDR2 as SAAADI. The CDR3 region has the DNA TGCGCCAGCAGTGAGTATCCCCCGGGCCGCGAGCAGTACTTC. It specifies CASSEYPPGREQYF.

The chain links TRBV7-6 to TRBJ2-3; 9 bases are shared with TRBD2. Germline loops: CDR1 SGHVS, CDR2 FNYEAQ. This CDR3 comprises 16 residues. V shed 1 base, J shed 2 bases, and the junction held 4 bases outside the gene matches. CDR3 region: CASSLGGGGVTDTQYF. For the CDR3, the DNA is TGTGCCAGCAGCTTAGGTGGCGGGGGGGTCACAGATACGCAGTATTTT.